This T cell receptor beta chain emerged from a study of early T cells in non-severe SARS-CoV-2 infection (dated by TCRdb to about 2021). Regarding the complete study: TCR sequencing used bulk RNA from unsorted whole blood, so alpha and beta chains could not be paired.

Overall study results and their limits: Matching against VDJdb was skewed toward anti-spike CD8 responses, likely underestimated virus-specific expansions, and missed private and CD4 specificities.

The method behind the library was 5' RACE. Sequencing was performed on a NextSeq 500. In the TCR library protocol, unique molecular identifiers were attached to individual cDNA molecules to correct for PCR bias and sequencing error. TCR alpha and beta chains were both sequenced, and the abundances of alpha and beta sequences in each sample were closely correlated with each other. Per the source publication's procedure: Decombinator V4 was used to annotate TCR sequences for V gene, J gene and CDR3. Expanded TCRs were defined as changing significantly between any two time points under a Poisson model with p below 0.0001. TCR abundances were normalised to the total number of TCRs sequenced per sample and were expressed as counts per million. TRAV1-2 paired with TRAJ12, TRAJ20 or TRAJ33 defined MAIT TCRs, while TRAV10 paired with TRAJ18 defined iNKT TCRs. VDJdb, accessed 1 November 2021, was searched for CMV, EBV and SARS-CoV-2 annotated TCRs, with TCRs annotated for multiple antigens excluded. The public reads were reanalyzed by TCRdb: fastp trimming at Q25, MiXCR alignment, in-frame beta chains only. Rows with a matching CDR3 protein are joined into one entry that keeps the most common DNA and genes. The V and J calls follow TCRdb's processing rather than the paper's. The sample has more than 45,000 distinct CDR3 sequences on record, about 13% of them singletons. The leading ten clones occupy 9.5% to 13% of the sample.

This was a case-control study nested in a cohort of healthcare workers in London, UK, who had nasopharyngeal swab PCR tests and blood samples taken every week. Healthcare workers were enrolled in the week of the UK lockdown, from 23 to 31 March 2020, and were followed every week for up to roughly 15 weeks. CDR1 KGHSH and CDR2 LQKENI were looked up in the germline V gene. Trimming at the junction amounts to 2 bases on V and 10 bases on J, and the germline ends lie 12 bases apart. CDR3 length: 14 amino acids, cysteine to phenylalanine. This entry keeps only the CDR3 DNA: 42 bases, framed from base 1. This clonotype was detected many times. Its antigen is still unknown. It has no much larger one-base neighbor in the sample; base qualities were not kept.

Sequenced input: whole blood. The receptor's source is an adult who was a healthcare worker with PCR-confirmed SARS-CoV-2 infection or an uninfected control (not recorded which). The chain uses TRBV18 and TRBJ1-6, with no D gene named confidently. In nucleotides, the sequence is TGTGCCAGCTCACCAGGCCTGCGTTACTCACCCCTCCACTTT. Its protein product is CASSPGLRYSPLHF.